This T cell receptor beta chain was retrieved from a study of immune evolution from preneoplasia to lung adenocarcinoma. Patients had resection in Japan or China between about 2014 and 2017. Produced via immunoSEQ multiplex PCR; TCRdb's table is partial and in-frame only. The data contain a few thousand clones, 88% of them singletons. CDR1 and CDR2 from the germline V gene are KGHSH and LQKENI. Trimming took 0 bases from V and 5 from J, leaving 7 bases between them. The CDR3 has 14 amino acids. Study conclusions and caveats: Clonality was highest in normal lung, lower in later-stage lesions apparently.

Comment on this clone: What it binds is not known.

This chain links TRBV18 with TRBJ1-4; D call uncertain. This TCR derives from a person aged 45 to 59 with lung adenocarcinoma. The sequenced material came from FFPE invasive lung adenocarcinoma tissue. CDR3 sequence (DNA): TGTGCCAGCTCACCACCCGGCGGGAATGAAAAACTGTTTTTT. Amino acids: CASSPPGGNEKLFF.